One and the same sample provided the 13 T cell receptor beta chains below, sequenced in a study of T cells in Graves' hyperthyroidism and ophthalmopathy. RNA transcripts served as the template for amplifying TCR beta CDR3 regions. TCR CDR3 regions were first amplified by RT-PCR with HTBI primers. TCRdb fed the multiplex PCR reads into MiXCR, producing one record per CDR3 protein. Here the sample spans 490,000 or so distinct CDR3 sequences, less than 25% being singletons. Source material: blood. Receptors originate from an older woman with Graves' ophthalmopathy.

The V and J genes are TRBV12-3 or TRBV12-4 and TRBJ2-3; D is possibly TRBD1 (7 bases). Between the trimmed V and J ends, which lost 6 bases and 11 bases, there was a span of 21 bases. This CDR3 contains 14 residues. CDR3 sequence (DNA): TGTGCCAGCAGCCGCAACTCAGGGGGGCAGAAGCAGTATTTT. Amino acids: CASSRNSGGQKQYF.

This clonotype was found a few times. The CDR3: CASRNRANTGELFF. In nucleotides, the CDR3 is TGTGCCAGTAGGAACCGTGCGAACACCGGGGAGCTGTTTTTT. The chain recombines TRBV19 with TRBJ2-2; no definite D call. Germline V lookup: CDR1 LNHDA, CDR2 SQIVND (reference sequence). This CDR3 comprises 14 residues. Trimming pared 6 bases from V and 0 bases from J, leaving 8 bases between. The full variable domain, rest sourced from reference TRBV19 and TRBJ2-2, is DGGITQSPKYLFRKEGQNVTLSCEQNLNHDAMYWYRQDPGQGLRLIYYSQIVNDFQKGDIAEGYSVSREKKESFPLTVTSAQKNPTAFYLCASRNRANTGELFFGEGSRLTVL.

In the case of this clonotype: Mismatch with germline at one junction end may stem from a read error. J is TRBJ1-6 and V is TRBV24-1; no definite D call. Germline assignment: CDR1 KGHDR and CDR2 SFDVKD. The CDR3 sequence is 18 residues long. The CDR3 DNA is TGTGCCACCAGTGAACCGCCGGACCGTGGGGTCTATAATTCACCCCTCCACTTC. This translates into CATSEPPDRGVYNSPLHF.

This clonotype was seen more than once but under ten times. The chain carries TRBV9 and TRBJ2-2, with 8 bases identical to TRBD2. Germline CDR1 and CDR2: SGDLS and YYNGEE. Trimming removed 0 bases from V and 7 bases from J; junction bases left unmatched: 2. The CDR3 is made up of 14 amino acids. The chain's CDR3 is CASSVALAGGELFF. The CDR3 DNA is TGTGCCAGCAGCGTAGCTCTAGCGGGCGGGGAGCTGTTTTTT.

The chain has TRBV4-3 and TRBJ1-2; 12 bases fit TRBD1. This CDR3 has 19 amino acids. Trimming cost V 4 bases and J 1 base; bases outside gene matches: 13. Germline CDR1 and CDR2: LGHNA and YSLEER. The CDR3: CASSRLTGTGGESNYGYTF. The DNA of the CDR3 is TGCGCCAGCAGCCGCCTAACGGGGACAGGGGGCGAAAGTAACTATGGCTACACCTTC.

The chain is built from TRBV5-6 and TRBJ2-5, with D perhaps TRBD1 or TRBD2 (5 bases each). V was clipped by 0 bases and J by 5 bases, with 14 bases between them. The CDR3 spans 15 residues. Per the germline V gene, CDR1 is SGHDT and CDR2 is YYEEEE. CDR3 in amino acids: CASSLELGTGETQYF. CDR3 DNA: TGTGCCAGCAGCTTGGAATTGGGGACGGGGGAGACCCAGTACTTC.

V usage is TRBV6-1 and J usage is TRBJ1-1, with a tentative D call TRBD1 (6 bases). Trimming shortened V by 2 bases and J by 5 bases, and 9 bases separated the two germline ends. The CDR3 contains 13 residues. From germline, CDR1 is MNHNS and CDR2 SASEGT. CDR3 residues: CASSERGVTEAFF. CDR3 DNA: TGTGCCAGCAGTGAAAGGGGGGTGACTGAAGCTTTCTTT.

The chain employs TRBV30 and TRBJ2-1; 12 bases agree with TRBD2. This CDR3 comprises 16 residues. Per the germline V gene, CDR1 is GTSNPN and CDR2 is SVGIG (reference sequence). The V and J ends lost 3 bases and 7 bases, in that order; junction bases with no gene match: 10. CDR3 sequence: CAWSQGLAGGPNEQFF. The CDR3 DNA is TGTGCCTGGAGCCAAGGGCTAGCGGGAGGGCCGAATGAGCAGTTCTTC.

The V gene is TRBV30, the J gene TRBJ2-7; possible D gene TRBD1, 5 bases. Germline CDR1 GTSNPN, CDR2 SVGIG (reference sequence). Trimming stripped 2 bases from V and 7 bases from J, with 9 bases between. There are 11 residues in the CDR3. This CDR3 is CAWSTKGEQYF. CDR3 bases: TGTGCCTGGAGTACCAAGGGGGAGCAGTACTTC.

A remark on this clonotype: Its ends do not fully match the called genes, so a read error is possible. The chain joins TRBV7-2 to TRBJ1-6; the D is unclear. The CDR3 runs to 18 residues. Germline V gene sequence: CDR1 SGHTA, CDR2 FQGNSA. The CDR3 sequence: CAGSLALPGSSYNSPLHF. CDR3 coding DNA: TGTGCCGGCAGCTTAGCGTTACCCGGGAGCTCCTATAATTCACCCCTCCACTTT.

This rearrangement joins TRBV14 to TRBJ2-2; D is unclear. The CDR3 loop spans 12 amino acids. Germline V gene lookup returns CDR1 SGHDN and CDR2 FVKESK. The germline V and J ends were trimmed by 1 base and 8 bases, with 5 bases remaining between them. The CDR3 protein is CASSQVIGELFF. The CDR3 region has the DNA TGTGCCAGCAGCCAAGTCATTGGGGAGCTGTTTTTT.

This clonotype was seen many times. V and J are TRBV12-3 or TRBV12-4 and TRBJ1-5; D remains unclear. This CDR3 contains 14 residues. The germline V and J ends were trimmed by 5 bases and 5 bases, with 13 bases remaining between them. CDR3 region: CASSPTFQDQPQHF. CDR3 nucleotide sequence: TGTGCCAGCAGTCCTACTTTCCAGGATCAGCCCCAGCATTTT.

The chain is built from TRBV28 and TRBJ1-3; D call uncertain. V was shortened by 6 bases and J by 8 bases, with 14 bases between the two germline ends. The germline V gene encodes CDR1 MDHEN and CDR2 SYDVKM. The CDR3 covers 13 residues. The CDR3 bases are TGTGCCAGCAGGAGTCGAGTTCGGGACACCATATATTTT. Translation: CASRSRVRDTIYF.